A single sample gave rise to the 23 T cell receptor beta chains below, sequenced in a study of cytomegalovirus exposure and HLA in healthy donors. Researchers ran the PCR with 60 Vbeta and 13 Jbeta primers. Measured with immunoSEQ multiplex PCR; TCRdb has only the in-frame clones, and not every one. Seen in this sample are some 84,000 clones; the ten most common clones hold more than 0.45%. Sample: PBMCs. Every receptor here comes from a man aged 50-59 years in good health and CMV-seronegative.

The chain links TRBV29-1 to TRBJ2-7, with TRBD1 matching 8 bases. The V and J ends lost 8 bases and 1 base, in that order; junction bases with no gene match: 10. Per the germline V gene, CDR1 is SQVTM and CDR2 is ANQGSEA. The CDR3 has 14 amino acids. Here the CDR3 reads CSREGDRYSYEQYF. CDR3 DNA: TGCAGCCGTGAAGGGGACAGGTATTCCTACGAGCAGTACTTC.

This chain's CDR3 is CASSPPGADTQYF. In DNA form, the CDR3 reads TGTGCCAGCAGCCCCCCAGGGGCAGATACGCAGTATTTT. V is TRBV11-3 and J is TRBJ2-3; tentatively, D is TRBD1 (6 bases). Deletions cut 5 bases from V and 4 bases from J, with 10 bases between. This CDR3 comprises 13 residues. CDR1 and CDR2 from the germline V gene are SGHNT and YENEEA.

This sequence joins TRBV14 and TRBJ2-3, with 7 bases fitting TRBD2. Trimming cost V 5 bases and J 2 bases; bases outside gene matches: 7. Looked up from germline, CDR1 is SGHDN and CDR2 is FVKESK. The CDR3 spans 15 residues. The CDR3 reads CASSFRGGYTDTQYF. Written as DNA, the CDR3 is TGTGCCAGCAGCTTCCGCGGGGGATACACAGATACGCAGTATTTT.

The V gene is TRBV11-2, the J gene TRBJ2-2; weak D call: TRBD1 (5 bases). V dropped 7 bases and J dropped 1 base, with 10 bases sitting between them. There are 14 residues in the CDR3. Germline CDR1 SGHAT, CDR2 FQNNGV. The CDR3 protein is CASNPGQNTGELFF. The DNA for the CDR3 is TGTGCCAGCAACCCCGGACAGAACACCGGGGAGCTGTTTTTT.

V is TRBV6-5 and J is TRBJ2-3; 10 positions match TRBD1. From germline, CDR1 is MNHEY and CDR2 SVGAGI. The trim removed 5 bases at V and 4 bases at J, leaving 3 bases unmatched. The CDR3 runs 14 residues. The CDR3 is CASSLGQGADTQYF. As DNA, the CDR3 is TGTGCCAGCAGTCTAGGACAGGGGGCAGATACGCAGTATTTT.

The V call is TRBV5-4, the J call TRBJ1-4; D uncertain. V shed 3 bases and J shed 5 bases, with 5 bases lying between them. CDR3 length: 12 amino acids. The germline gives CDR1 SGHNT, CDR2 YYREEE (reference sequence). The CDR3 spells CASSSGNEKLFF. In DNA, the CDR3 is TGTGCCAGCAGCTCGGGGAATGAAAAACTGTTTTTT.

Here the CDR3 DNA reads TGTGCCAGCAGCTTAGGGGCTAGCGGGGGGTTCAAAAACATTCAGTACTTC. It yields the protein CASSLGASGGFKNIQYF. This chain joins TRBV13 and TRBJ2-4, with TRBD2 matching over 11 bases. From germline, CDR1 is PRHDT and CDR2 FYEKMQ (reference sequence). V lost 0 bases and J lost 3; bases outside the gene matches: 4. This CDR3 has 17 residues.

J is TRBJ1-2 and V is TRBV7-9; 7 bases fit TRBD1. Germline-derived CDR1 and CDR2 are SEHNR and FQNEAQ (reference sequence). J lost 0 bases, V lost 11 bases, and 3 bases had no gene match. This CDR3 spans 12 amino acids. The CDR3 is CAGDSTNYGYTF. DNA for the CDR3: TGTGCCGGGGACAGTACTAACTATGGCTACACCTTC. Complete variable domain (other parts from reference TRBV7-9 and TRBJ1-2): DTGVSQNPRHKITKRGQNVTFRCDPISEHNRLYWYRQTLGQGPEFLTYFQNEAQLEKSRLLSDRFSAERPKGSFSTLEIQRTEQGDSAMYLCAGDSTNYGYTFGSGTRLTVV.

This chain links TRBV9 with TRBJ1-2; 9 bases align to TRBD1. The trim removed 0 bases at V and 2 bases at J, leaving 2 bases unmatched. The CDR3 length is 15 residues. Per the germline V gene, CDR1 is SGDLS and CDR2 is YYNGEE. As DNA, the CDR3 is TGTGCCAGCAGCGTAGGGGGACAGGGAAACTATGGCTACACCTTC. Translating it yields CASSVGGQGNYGYTF. Based on the CDR3 plus reference TRBV9 and TRBJ1-2, the full variable domain is DSGVTQTPKHLITATGQRVTLRCSPRSGDLSVYWYQQSLDQGLQFLIQYYNGEERAKGNILERFSAQQFPDLHSELNLSSLELGDSALYFCASSVGGQGNYGYTFGSGTRLTVV.

This chain uses TRBV6-1 with TRBJ1-4, with D possibly being TRBD1 (5 bases). Germline loops: CDR1 MNHNS, CDR2 SASEGT. Trimming removed 6 bases at V and 3 bases at J, with 11 bases between. CDR3 length: 14 amino acids. The CDR3 reads CASSPGSANEKLFF. The CDR3, as DNA: TGTGCCAGCAGCCCAGGGTCGGCTAATGAAAAACTGTTTTTT.

The chain recombines TRBV2 with TRBJ2-2; 7 nucleotides line up with TRBD1. V was pared by 7 bases and J by 15 bases, with 17 bases of the junction left unmatched. CDR3 size: 14 residues. CDR1 is SNHLY, CDR2 FYNNEI, per germline. In DNA form, the CDR3 reads TGTGCCAGCACGGGACAGCCTTTGACGGGTTTTGTGTTTTTT. Protein sequence: CASTGQPLTGFVFF.

The V gene is TRBV5-1, the J gene TRBJ2-7; TRBD1 matches at 9 bases. Unmatched junction bases numbered 7, after V lost 4 bases and J lost 2 bases. CDR3 size: 15 residues. Germline V gene data show CDR1 as SGHRS and CDR2 as YFSETQ. CDR3 in DNA: TGCGCCAGCAGCCGCGGGACAGGGTACCCCTACGAGCAGTACTTC. It encodes CASSRGTGYPYEQYF.

The rearrangement uses TRBV11-2 and TRBJ1-2, with 9 positions matching TRBD1. This CDR3 is built from 16 residues. CDR1 SGHAT and CDR2 FQNNGV come from the germline V gene. V was pared by 0 bases and J by 4 bases, with 6 bases of the junction left unmatched. Here the CDR3 DNA reads TGTGCCAGCAGCTTAGATCTAGGGACAGGGACCTATGGCTACACCTTC. Translated, it gives CASSLDLGTGTYGYTF.

The rearrangement links TRBV9 to TRBJ2-7, with 7 bases matching TRBD2. Germline CDR1 is SGDLS and CDR2 is YYNGEE. The CDR3 is made up of 14 amino acids. J was trimmed by 1 base and V by 0 bases; bases with no gene match: 1. The CDR3: CASSVGEGSYEQYF. Written as DNA, the CDR3 is TGTGCCAGCAGCGTAGGGGAGGGTTCCTACGAGCAGTACTTC.

The rearrangement joins TRBV6-4 to TRBJ1-6; D ambiguous. The germline V gene encodes CDR1 MRHNA and CDR2 SNTAGT. V lost 0 bases and J lost 8, with 5 bases in between. The CDR3 covers 13 residues. CDR3 in amino acids: CASSDSGDSPLHF. The CDR3 nucleotides read TGTGCCAGCAGTGACTCAGGAGATTCACCCCTCCACTTT.

This CDR3 reads CASSEPGETQYF. The CDR3 DNA follows: TGTGCCAGCAGTGAACCGGGAGAGACCCAGTACTTC. The chain is built from TRBV6-1 and TRBJ2-5; no definite D call. The ends were cut back, 2 bases at V and 4 bases at J, with 5 bases in the middle. CDR1 and CDR2 from the germline V gene are MNHNS and SASEGT. The CDR3 contains 12 residues.

The V call is TRBV13, the J call TRBJ2-7; 9 bases line up with TRBD2. V trimming: 5 bases; J trimming: 0 bases; junction bases outside the gene matches: 8. Germline loops: CDR1 PRHDT, CDR2 FYEKMQ (reference sequence). CDR3 length equals 16 residues. In DNA form, the CDR3 reads TGTGCCAGCAGCCCCCCGAGTAGCGGGGGCTCCTACGAGCAGTACTTC. Residues: CASSPPSSGGSYEQYF.

V usage is TRBV30 and J usage is TRBJ1-1, with a tentative D call TRBD1 (6 bases). The CDR3 runs 13 residues. V was cut by 4 bases and J by 4 bases, with 13 bases left in between. Germline lookup yields CDR1 GTSNPN and CDR2 SVGIG (reference sequence). CDR3 loop: CAWTNRDGTEAFF. In DNA, the CDR3 is TGTGCCTGGACCAACAGGGACGGCACTGAAGCTTTCTTT.

This chain connects TRBV11-1 to TRBJ2-5; 12 bases are shared with TRBD2. The CDR3 has 16 amino acids. J gave up 5 bases and V 4 bases, and 8 bases lay outside the gene matches. Per the germline V gene, CDR1 is SGHAT and CDR2 is FQDESV (reference sequence). CDR3 protein: CASSSTLAGGRETQYF. The CDR3 nucleotides read TGTGCCAGCAGCTCCACTCTAGCGGGGGGGAGGGAGACCCAGTACTTC.

The rearrangement links TRBV5-1 to TRBJ2-7, with D unresolved. With 0 bases removed from V and 7 bases from J, the gap between germline ends came to 8 bases. Germline V gives CDR1 SGHRS, CDR2 YFSETQ. The CDR3 totals 12 residues. CDR3 DNA: TGCGCCAGCAGCTTGGATCCTTCGGAGCAGTACTTC. It translates to CASSLDPSEQYF.

The chain joins TRBV19 to TRBJ1-2; TRBD1 agrees at 9 bases. CDR1 and CDR2 (germline): LNHDA, SQIVND (reference sequence). The CDR3 runs to 12 residues. The junction had 2 bases not matched to a gene; V was cut back by 8 bases and J by 4 bases. The DNA of the CDR3 is TGTGCCAGTGGGACAGGGTCCTATGGCTACACCTTC. It translates to CASGTGSYGYTF.

The V call is TRBV10-3, the J call TRBJ2-1; TRBD1 matches at 7 bases. The V gene's germline CDR1 is ENHRY and CDR2 SYGVKD. Trimming cost V 7 bases and J 5 bases; bases outside gene matches: 11. The CDR3 spans 15 residues. DNA of the CDR3: TGTGCCATCAAACGAGTATTAGACAGGGACAATGAGCAGTTCTTC. This codes for CAIKRVLDRDNEQFF.

The chain combines TRBV28 with TRBJ1-5; the match to TRBD1 covers 7 bases. This CDR3 is built from 13 residues. Germline trimming cut 7 bases from V and 4 bases from J; bases unmatched to any gene: 4. Germline CDR1 is MDHEN and CDR2 is SYDVKM. The chain's CDR3 is CASTLRGNQPQHF. Here the CDR3 DNA reads TGTGCCAGCACCCTCAGGGGGAATCAGCCCCAGCATTTT.